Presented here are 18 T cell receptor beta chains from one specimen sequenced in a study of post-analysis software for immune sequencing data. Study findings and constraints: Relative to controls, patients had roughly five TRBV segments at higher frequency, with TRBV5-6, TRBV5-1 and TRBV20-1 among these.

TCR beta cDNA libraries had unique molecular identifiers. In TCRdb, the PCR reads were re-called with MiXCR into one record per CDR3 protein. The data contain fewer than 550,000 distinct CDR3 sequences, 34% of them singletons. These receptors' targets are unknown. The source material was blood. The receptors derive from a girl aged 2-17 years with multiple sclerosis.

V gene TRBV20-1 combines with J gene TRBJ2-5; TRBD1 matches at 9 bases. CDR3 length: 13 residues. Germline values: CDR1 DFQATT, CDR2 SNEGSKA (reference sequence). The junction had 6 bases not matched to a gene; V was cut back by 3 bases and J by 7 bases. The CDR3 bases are TGCAGTGCTAGCCAGGGACAGGGTTGGACCCAGTACTTC. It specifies CSASQGQGWTQYF.

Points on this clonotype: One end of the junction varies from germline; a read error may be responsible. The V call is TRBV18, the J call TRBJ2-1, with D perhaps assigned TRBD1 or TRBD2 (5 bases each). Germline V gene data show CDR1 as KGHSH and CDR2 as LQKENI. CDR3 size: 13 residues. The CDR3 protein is CARSPSRDDEQFF. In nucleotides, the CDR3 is TGTGCCCGCTCACCAAGCAGGGACGATGAGCAGTTCTTC.

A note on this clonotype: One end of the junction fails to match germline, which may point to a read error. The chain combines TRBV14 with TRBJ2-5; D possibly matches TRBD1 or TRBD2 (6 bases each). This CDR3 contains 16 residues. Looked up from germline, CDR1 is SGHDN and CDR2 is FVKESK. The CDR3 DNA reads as TGTGCCTGCAGCCACGCCCCACGGGGGCTCCGAGAGACCCAGTACTTC. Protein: CACSHAPRGLRETQYF.

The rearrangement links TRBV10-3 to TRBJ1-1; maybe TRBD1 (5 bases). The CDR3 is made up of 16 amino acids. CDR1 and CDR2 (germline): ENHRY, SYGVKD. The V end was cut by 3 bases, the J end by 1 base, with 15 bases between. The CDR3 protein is CAISDGGTIGNTEAFF. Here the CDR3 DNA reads TGTGCCATCAGTGATGGGGGGACGATTGGGAACACTGAAGCTTTCTTT.

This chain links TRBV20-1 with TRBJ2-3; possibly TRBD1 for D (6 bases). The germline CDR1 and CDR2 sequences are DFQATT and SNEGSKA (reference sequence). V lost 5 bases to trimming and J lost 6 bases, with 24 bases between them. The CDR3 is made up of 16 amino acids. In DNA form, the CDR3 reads TGCAGTGCTCCACCAGGTCGGACAGAATTGCCCGATACGCAGTATTTT. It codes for CSAPPGRTELPDTQYF.

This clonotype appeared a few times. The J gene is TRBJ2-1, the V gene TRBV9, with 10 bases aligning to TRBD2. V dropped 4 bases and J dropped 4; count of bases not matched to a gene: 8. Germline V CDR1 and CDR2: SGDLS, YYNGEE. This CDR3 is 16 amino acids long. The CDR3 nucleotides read TGTGCCAGCAGCCCAAAGCGGGGGGGCACGTACAATGAGCAGTTCTTC. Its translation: CASSPKRGGTYNEQFF.

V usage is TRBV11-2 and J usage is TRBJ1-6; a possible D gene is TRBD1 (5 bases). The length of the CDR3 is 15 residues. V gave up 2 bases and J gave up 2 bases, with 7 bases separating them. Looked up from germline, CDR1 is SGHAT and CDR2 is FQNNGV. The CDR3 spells CASSLRGPYNSPLHF. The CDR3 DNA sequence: TGTGCCAGCAGCTTAAGGGGCCCCTATAATTCACCCCTCCACTTT. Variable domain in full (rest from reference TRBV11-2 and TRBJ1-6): EAGVAQSPRYKIIEKRQSVAFWCNPISGHATLYWYQQILGQGPKLLIQFQNNGVVDDSQLPKDRFSAERLKGVDSTLKIQPAKLEDSAVYLCASSLRGPYNSPLHFGNGTRLTVT.

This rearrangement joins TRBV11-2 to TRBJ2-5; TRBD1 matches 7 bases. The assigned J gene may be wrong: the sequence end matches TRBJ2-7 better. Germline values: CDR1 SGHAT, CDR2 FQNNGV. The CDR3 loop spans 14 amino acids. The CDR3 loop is CASSFDRDMHEQYF. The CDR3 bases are TGTGCCAGCAGCTTTGACAGGGATATGCACGAGCAGTACTTC.

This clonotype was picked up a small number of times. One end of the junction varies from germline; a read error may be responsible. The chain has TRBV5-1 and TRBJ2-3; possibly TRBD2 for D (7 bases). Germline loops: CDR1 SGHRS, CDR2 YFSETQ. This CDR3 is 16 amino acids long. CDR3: CASSLAVGGAADTQYF. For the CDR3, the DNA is TGCGCTAGCAGCTTGGCCGTAGGGGGGGCGGCAGATACGCAGTATTTT.

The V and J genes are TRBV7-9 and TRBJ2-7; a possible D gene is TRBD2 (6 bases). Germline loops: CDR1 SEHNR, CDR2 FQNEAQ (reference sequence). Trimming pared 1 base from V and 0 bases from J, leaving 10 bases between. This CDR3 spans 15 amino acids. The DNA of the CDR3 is TGTGCCAGCAGCTTAGGGGGGGTGCTCTCCTACGAGCAGTACTTC. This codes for CASSLGGVLSYEQYF.

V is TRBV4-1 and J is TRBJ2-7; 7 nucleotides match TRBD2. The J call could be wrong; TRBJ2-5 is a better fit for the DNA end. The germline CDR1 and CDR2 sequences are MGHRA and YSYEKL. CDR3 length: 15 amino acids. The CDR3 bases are TGCGCCAGCAGCCAATGGATCGGGGGGACAGAGACCCAGTACTTC. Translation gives CASSQWIGGTETQYF.

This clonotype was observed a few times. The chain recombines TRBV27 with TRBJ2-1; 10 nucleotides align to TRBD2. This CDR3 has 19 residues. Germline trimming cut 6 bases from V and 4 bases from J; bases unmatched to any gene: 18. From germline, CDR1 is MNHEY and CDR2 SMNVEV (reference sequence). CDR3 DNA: TGTGCCAGCAGCCATAGCGGGCTAGCGGGGGTGACACGGTACAATGAGCAGTTCTTC. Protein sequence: CASSHSGLAGVTRYNEQFF.

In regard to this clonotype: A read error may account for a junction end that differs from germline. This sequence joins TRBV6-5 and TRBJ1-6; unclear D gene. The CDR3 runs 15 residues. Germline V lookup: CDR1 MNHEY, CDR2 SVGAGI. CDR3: CASQLFVDFNLPLHF. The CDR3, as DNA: TGTGCCAGTCAATTGTTCGTCGATTTTAATTTACCCCTCCACTTT.

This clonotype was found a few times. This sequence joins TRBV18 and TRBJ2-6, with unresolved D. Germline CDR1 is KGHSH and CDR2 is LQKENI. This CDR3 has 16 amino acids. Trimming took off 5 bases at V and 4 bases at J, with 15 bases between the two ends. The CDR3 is CASSSSETRGANVLTF. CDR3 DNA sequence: TGTGCCAGCTCATCCTCGGAGACACGAGGGGCCAACGTCCTGACTTTC.

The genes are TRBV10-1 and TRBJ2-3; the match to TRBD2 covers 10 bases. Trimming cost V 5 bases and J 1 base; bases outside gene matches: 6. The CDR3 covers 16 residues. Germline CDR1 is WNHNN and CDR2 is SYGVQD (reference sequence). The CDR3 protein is CASSHSGGAGTDTQYF. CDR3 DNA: TGCGCCAGCAGTCACAGCGGGGGGGCAGGCACAGATACGCAGTATTTT.

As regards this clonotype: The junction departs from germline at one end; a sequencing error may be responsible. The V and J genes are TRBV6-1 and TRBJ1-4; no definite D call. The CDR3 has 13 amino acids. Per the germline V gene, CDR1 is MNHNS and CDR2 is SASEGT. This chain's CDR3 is CAILTATNEKLFF. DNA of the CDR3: TGTGCCATATTGACGGCAACTAATGAGAAACTGTTTTTT.

CDR3 nucleotide sequence: TGCGCCAGCAGCTTGGCCGGGGGGACACGGAGCCCTGGAGCTTTCTTT. Translated, it gives CASSLAGGTRSPGAFF. The gene calls are TRBV5-1 and TRBJ1-1; D perhaps matches TRBD1 (6 bases). The CDR3 contains 16 residues. CDR1 and CDR2 from the germline V gene are SGHRS and YFSETQ. Trimming took off 0 bases at V and 10 bases at J, with 22 bases between the two ends. The entire variable domain, with the rest obtained from reference TRBV5-1 and TRBJ1-1, is as follows: KAGVTQTPRYLIKTRGQQVTLSCSPISGHRSVSWYQQTPGQGLQFLFEYFSETQRNKGNFPGRFSGRQFSNSRSEMNVSTLELGDSALYLCASSLAGGTRSPGAFFGQGTRLTVV.

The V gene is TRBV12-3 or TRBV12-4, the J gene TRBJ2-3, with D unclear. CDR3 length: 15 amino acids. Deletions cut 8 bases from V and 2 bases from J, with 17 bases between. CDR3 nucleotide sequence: TGTGCCAGCTGGGGTAGGGAAACTTACACAGATACGCAGTATTTT. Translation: CASWGRETYTDTQYF.